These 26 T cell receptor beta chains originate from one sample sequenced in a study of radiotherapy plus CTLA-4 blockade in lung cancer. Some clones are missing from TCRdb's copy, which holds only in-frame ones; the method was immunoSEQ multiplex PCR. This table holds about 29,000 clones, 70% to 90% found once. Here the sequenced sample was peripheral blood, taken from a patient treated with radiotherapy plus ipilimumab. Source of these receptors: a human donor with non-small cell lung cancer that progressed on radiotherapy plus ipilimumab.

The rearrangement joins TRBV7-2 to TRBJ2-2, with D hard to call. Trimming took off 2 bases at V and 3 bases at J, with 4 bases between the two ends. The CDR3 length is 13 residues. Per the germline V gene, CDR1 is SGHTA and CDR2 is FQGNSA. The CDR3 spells CASSLQYTGELFF. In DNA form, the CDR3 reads TGTGCCAGCAGCTTACAGTACACCGGGGAGCTGTTTTTT.

The CDR3 bases are TGTGCCAGCAGTTACGCTGACAGGGTAACGGCACCCCTCCACTTT. Translation: CASSYADRVTAPLHF. V usage is TRBV6-5 and J usage is TRBJ1-6; 7 bases fit TRBD1. The CDR3 covers 15 residues. Losses at the gene ends were 2 bases for V and 11 bases for J; bases not matched to a gene: 9. Germline CDR1 MNHEY, CDR2 SVGAGI.

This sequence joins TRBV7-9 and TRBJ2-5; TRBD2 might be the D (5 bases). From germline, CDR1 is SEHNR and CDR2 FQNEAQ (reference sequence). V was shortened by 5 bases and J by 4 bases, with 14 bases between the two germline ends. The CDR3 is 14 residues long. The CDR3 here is CASSPLYTRETQYF. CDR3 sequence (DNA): TGTGCCAGCAGCCCACTCTATACTAGAGAGACCCAGTACTTC. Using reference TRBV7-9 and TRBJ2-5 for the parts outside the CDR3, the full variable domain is DTGVSQNPRHKITKRGQNVTFRCDPISEHNRLYWYRQTLGQGPEFLTYFQNEAQLEKSRLLSDRFSAERPKGSFSTLEIQRTEQGDSAMYLCASSPLYTRETQYFGPGTRLLVL.

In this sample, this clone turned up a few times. CDR3 sequence reads: CASSNGLSGNTIYF. CDR3 nucleotides: TGTGCCAGTAGTAACGGACTCTCTGGAAACACCATATATTTT. The V gene is TRBV19, the J gene TRBJ1-3; D gene uncertain. The CDR3 is 14 amino acids. Per the germline V gene, CDR1 is LNHDA and CDR2 is SQIVND (reference sequence). The V end was cut by 4 bases, the J end by 0 bases, with 7 bases between.

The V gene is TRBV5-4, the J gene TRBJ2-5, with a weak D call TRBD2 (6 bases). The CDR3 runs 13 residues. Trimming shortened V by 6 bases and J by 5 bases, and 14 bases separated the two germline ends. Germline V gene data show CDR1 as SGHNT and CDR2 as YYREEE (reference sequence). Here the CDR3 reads CASTLFGGETQYF. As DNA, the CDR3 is TGTGCCAGCACCCTCTTCGGGGGTGAGACCCAGTACTTC.

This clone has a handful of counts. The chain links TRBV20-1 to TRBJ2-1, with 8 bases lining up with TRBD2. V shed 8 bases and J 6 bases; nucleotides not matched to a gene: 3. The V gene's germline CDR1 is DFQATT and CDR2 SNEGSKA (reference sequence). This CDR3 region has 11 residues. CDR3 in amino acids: CSTGTSNEQFF. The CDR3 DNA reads TGCAGTACCGGGACTAGCAATGAGCAGTTCTTC.

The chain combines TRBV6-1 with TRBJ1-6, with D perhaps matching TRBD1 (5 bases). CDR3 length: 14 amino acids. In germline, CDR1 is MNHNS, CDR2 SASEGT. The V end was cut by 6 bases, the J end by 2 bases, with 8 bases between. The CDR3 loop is CASRDTPYNSPLHF. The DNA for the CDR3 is TGTGCCAGCAGGGACACCCCCTATAATTCACCCCTCCACTTT.

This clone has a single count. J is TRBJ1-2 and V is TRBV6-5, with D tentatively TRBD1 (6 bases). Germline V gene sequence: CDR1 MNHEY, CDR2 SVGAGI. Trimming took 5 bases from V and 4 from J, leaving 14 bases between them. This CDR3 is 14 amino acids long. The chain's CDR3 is CASSAQGIGYGYTF. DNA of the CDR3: TGTGCCAGCAGTGCACAGGGAATCGGCTATGGCTACACCTTC.

CDR3 loop: CASSLTRYSGNTIYF. CDR3 coding DNA: TGTGCCAGCAGCTTAACGCGGTACTCTGGAAACACCATATATTTT. The genes are TRBV11-1 and TRBJ1-3; D is uncertain. The CDR3 runs to 15 residues. Trimming took off 2 bases at V and 0 bases at J, with 8 bases between the two ends. CDR1 is SGHAT and CDR2 is FQDESV in the germline V gene (reference sequence).

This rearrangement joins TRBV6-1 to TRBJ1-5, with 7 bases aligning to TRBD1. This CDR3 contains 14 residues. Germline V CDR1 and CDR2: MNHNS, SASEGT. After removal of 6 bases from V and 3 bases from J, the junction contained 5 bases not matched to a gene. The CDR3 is CASSRTGDNQPQHF. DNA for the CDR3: TGTGCCAGCAGCCGAACAGGGGACAATCAGCCCCAGCATTTT.

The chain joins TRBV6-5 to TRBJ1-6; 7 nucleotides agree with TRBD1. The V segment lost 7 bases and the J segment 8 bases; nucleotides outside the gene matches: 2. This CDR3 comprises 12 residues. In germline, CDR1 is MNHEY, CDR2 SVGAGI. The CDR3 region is CASNQGDSPLHF. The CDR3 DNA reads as TGTGCCAGCAACCAGGGGGATTCACCCCTCCACTTT.

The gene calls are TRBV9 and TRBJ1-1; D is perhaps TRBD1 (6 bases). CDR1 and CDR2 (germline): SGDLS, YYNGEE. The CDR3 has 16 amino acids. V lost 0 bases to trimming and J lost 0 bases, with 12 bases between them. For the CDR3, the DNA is TGTGCCAGCAGCGTAGCAGGGGTCGGGGTGAACACTGAAGCTTTCTTT. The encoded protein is CASSVAGVGVNTEAFF.

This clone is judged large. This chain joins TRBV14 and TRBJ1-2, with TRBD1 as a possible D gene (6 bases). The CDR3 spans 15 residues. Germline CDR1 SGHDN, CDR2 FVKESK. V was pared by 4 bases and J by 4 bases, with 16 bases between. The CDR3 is CASSPVTGWSYGYTF. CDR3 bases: TGTGCCAGCAGCCCAGTCACAGGGTGGTCCTATGGCTACACCTTC.

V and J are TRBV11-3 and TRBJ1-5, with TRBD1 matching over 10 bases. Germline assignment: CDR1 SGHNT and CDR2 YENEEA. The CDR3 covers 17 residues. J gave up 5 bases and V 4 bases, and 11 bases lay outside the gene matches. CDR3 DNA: TGTGCCAGCAGCTCGGACAGGGGGTTTGGGGATTATCAGCCCCAGCATTTT. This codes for CASSSDRGFGDYQPQHF.

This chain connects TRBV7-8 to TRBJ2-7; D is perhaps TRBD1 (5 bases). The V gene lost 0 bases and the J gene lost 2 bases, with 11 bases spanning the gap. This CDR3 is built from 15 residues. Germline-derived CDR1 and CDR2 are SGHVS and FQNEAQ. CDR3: CASSLATGRAYEQYF. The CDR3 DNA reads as TGTGCCAGCAGCTTAGCCACGGGCAGGGCCTACGAGCAGTACTTC.

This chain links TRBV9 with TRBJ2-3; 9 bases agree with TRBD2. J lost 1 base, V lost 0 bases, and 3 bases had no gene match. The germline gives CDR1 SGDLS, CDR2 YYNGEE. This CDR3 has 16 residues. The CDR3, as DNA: TGTGCCAGCAGCGTAGCGGCGGGGGGGCGCACAGATACGCAGTATTTT. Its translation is CASSVAAGGRTDTQYF.

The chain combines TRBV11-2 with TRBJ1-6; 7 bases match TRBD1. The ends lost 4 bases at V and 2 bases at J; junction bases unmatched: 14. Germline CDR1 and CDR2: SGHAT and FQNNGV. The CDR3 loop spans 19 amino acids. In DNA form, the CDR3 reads TGTGCCAGCAGCTCCAGCCACCCCAGGGGGACGACCTATAATTCACCCCTCCACTTT. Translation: CASSSSHPRGTTYNSPLHF.

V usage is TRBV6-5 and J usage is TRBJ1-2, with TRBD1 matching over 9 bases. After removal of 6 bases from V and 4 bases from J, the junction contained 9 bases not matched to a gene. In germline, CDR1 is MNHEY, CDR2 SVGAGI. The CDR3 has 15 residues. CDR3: CASSSGTGYAYGYTF. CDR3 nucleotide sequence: TGTGCCAGCAGCTCCGGGACAGGGTATGCCTATGGCTACACCTTC.

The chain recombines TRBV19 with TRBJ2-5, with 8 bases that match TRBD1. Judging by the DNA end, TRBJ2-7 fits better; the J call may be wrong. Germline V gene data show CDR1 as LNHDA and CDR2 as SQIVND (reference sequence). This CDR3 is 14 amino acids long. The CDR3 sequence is CASSSGTGIYEQYF. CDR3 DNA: TGTGCCAGTAGTAGCGGGACAGGAATCTACGAGCAGTACTTC.

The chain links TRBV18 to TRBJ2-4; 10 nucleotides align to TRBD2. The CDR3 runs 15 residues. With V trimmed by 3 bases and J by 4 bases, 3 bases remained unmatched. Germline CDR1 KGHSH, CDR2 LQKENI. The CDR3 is CASSPGAGGKNIQYF. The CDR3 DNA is TGTGCCAGCTCACCTGGAGCGGGGGGGAAAAACATTCAGTACTTC.

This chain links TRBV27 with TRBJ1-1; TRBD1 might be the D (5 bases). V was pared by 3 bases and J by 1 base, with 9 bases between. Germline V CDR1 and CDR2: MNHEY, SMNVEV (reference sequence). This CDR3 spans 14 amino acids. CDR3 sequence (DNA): TGTGCCAGCAGTTTCATCCAGGGGAACACTGAAGCTTTCTTT. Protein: CASSFIQGNTEAFF.

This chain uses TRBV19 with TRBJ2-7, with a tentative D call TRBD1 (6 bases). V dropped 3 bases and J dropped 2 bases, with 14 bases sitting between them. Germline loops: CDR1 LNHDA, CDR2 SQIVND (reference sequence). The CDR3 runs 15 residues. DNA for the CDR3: TGTGCCAGTAGTATGAGTCCGGCAGGGGCCTACGAGCAGTACTTC. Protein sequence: CASSMSPAGAYEQYF.

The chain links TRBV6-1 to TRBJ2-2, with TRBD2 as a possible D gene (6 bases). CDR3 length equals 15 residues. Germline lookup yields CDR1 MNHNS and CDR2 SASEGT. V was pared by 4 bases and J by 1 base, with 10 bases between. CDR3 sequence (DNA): TGTGCCAGCAGTGTCGACGGGGGGAACACCGGGGAGCTGTTTTTT. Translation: CASSVDGGNTGELFF.

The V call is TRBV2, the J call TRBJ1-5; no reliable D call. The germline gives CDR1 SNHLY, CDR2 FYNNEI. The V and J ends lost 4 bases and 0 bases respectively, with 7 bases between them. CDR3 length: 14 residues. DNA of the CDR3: TGTGCCAGCAGTGTCGACTTTAGCAATCAGCCCCAGCATTTT. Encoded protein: CASSVDFSNQPQHF.

The CDR3 reads CASSLAQQETQYF. In nucleotides, the CDR3 is TGTGCCAGCAGCTTGGCTCAGCAAGAGACCCAGTACTTC. The chain has TRBV5-4 and TRBJ2-5; D uncertain. The germline V and J ends were trimmed by 0 bases and 2 bases, with 5 bases remaining between them. This CDR3 is 13 amino acids long. Per germline, CDR1 SGHNT and CDR2 YYREEE (reference sequence).

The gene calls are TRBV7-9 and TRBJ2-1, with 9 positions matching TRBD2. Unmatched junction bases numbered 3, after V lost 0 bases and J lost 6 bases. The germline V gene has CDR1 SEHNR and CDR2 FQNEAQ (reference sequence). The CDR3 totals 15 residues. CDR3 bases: TGTGCCAGCAGCTTAGCTAGCGGGGGCTCCAATGAGCAGTTCTTC. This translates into CASSLASGGSNEQFF.